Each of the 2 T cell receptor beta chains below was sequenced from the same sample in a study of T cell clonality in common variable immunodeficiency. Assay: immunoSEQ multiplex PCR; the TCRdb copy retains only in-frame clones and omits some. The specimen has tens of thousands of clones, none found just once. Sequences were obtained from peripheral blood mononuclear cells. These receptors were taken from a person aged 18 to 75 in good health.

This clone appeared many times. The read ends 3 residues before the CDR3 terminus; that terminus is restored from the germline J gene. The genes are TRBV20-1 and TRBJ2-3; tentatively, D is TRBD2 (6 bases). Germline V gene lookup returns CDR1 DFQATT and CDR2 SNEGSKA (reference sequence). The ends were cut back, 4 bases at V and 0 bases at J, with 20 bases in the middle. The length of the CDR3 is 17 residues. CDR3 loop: CSANPPLIAESTDTQYF. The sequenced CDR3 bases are TGCAGTGCTAACCCCCCTTTGATAGCGGAGAGCACAGATACG.

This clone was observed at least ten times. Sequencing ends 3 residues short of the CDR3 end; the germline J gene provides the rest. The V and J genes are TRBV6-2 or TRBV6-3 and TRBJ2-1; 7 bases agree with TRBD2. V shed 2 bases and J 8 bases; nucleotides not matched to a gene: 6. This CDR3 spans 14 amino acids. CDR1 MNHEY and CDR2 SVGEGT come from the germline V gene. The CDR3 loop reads CASSYIGGSYEQFF. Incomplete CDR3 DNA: TGTGCCAGCAGTTACATTGGCGGGAGCTATGAG.